This is a list of T cell receptor beta chains from one sample in a study of T-cell reconstitution after alpha-beta-depleted transplantation in children. TCRdb called the PCR reads again in MiXCR, with one record for every CDR3 protein. The repertoire holds some 200,000 distinct CDR3 sequences, with 8% to 9.5% as singletons. This specimen consisted of PBMCs from the stem cell graft donor, obtained from the stem cell graft. The origin of the receptors is a human donor who donated a stem cell graft to a child with acute lymphoblastic leukemia. CDR3s include the opening cysteine and the closing phenylalanine or tryptophan. The order of the fields is J gene, V gene, CDR3 protein.

J: TRBJ2-3; V: TRBV6-5; CDR3: CASSYGGGAKDTQYF
J: TRBJ2-2; V: TRBV6-1; CDR3: CASRQEGLLTGELFF
J: TRBJ1-2; V: TRBV5-1; CDR3: CASSLQGHGYTF
J: TRBJ1-5; V: TRBV7-9; CDR3: CASSFPGSAQPQHF
J: TRBJ2-1; V: TRBV27; CDR3: CASSQDGNRGSTYNEQFF
J: TRBJ2-1; V: TRBV5-1; CDR3: CASSLSSGGAPYEQFF
J: TRBJ2-7; V: TRBV6-5; CDR3: CASSYSGDSVKSSYEQYF
J: TRBJ2-5; V: TRBV5-1; CDR3: CASSSSRTGWTETQYF
J: TRBJ2-4; V: TRBV7-9; CDR3: CASSPEPEKNIQYF
J: TRBJ2-3; V: TRBV7-9; CDR3: CASSLLPTVSTDTQYF
J: TRBJ2-3; V: TRBV5-1; CDR3: CASSLDIPDTQYF
J: TRBJ1-5; V: TRBV20-1; CDR3: CSAVHSGRPNQPQHF
J: TRBJ1-1; V: TRBV9; CDR3: CASSVESDTEAFF
J: TRBJ2-7; V: TRBV27; CDR3: CASSLGAGSYEQYF
J: TRBJ2-1; V: TRBV18; CDR3: CASSPGQGIEQFF
J: TRBJ2-7; V: TRBV5-1; CDR3: CASRLAVSYEQYF
J: TRBJ2-7; V: TRBV2; CDR3: CASMAYEQYF
J: TRBJ2-3; V: TRBV24-1; CDR3: CATGEADTQYF
J: TRBJ2-2; V: TRBV7-9; CDR3: CASSRSGVSNTGELFF
J: TRBJ2-1; V: TRBV4-1; CDR3: CASSQDVEVWREQFF
J: TRBJ1-1; V: TRBV12-3/TRBV12-4; CDR3: CASSSKGNTEAFF
J: TRBJ1-5; V: TRBV5-6; CDR3: CASSLQGLSQPQHF
J: TRBJ1-1; V: TRBV18; CDR3: CASSPGALEAFF
J: TRBJ1-2; V: TRBV6-5; CDR3: CASSFYGINYGYTF
J: TRBJ1-1; V: TRBV30; CDR3: CAWGDGMNTEAFF